Sequencing of this TCR beta chain was carried out in a study of blood T cell repertoires in COVID-19. Overall study context: Samples representing acute and convalescent COVID-19 were sourced from the United States, Italy and Spain.

A COVID-19 case had been met by exposed participants during the 2 weeks before study entry. This clone has only a few counts. Original handling: Cell counts per sample came from amplifying reference gene primers. Assay used: immunoSEQ multiplex PCR; TCRdb lists only in-frame clones, some missing. The D gene and trimming were derived from the DNA, and the V and J assignments and clone size from that table. Here the sample spans 350,000 to 450,000 clones, roughly nine tenths being singletons. CDR1 and CDR2 from the germline V gene are SGHTA and FQGNSA. The CDR3 runs to 14 residues. The junction had 2 bases not matched to a gene; V was cut back by 5 bases and J by 4 bases.

This chain links TRBV7-2 with TRBJ1-4; 9 bases fit TRBD1. Sequenced material: PBMCs or T cells enriched from blood (not recorded which). The sequence came from a woman between 40 and 55 years old who had been exposed to COVID-19. The CDR3 protein is CASSVTGGNEKLFF. The CDR3 DNA is TGTGCCAGCAGCGTGACAGGGGGTAATGAAAAACTGTTTTTT.